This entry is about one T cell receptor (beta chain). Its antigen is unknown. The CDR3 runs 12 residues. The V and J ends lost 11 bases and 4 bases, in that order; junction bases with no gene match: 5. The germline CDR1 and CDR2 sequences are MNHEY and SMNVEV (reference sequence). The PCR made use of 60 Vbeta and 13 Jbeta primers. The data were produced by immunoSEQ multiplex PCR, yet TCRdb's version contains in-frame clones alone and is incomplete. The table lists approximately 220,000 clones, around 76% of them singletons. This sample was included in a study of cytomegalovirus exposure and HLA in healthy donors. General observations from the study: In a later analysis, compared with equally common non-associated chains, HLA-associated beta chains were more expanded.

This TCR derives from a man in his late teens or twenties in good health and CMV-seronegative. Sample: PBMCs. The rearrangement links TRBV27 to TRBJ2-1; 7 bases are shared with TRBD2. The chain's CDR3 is CAAGGTYNEQFF. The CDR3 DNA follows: TGTGCCGCCGGGGGGACTTACAATGAGCAGTTCTTC.